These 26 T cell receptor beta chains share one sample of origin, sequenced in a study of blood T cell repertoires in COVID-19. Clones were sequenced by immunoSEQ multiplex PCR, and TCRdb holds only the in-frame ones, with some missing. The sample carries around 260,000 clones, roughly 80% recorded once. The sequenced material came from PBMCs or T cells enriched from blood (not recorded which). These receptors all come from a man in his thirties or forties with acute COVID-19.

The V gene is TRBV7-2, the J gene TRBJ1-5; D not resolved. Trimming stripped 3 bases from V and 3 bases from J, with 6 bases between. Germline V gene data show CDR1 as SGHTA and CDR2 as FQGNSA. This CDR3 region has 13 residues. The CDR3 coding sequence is TGTGCCAGCAGCTTTGGCACCAATCAGCCCCAGCATTTT. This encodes CASSFGTNQPQHF.

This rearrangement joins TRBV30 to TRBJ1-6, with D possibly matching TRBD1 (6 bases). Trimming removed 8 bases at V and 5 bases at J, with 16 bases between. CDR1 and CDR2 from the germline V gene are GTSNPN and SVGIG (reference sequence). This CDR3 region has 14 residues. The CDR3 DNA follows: TGTGCCGGCCAACAGGGCTTCCATAATTCACCCCTCCACTTT. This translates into CAGQQGFHNSPLHF.

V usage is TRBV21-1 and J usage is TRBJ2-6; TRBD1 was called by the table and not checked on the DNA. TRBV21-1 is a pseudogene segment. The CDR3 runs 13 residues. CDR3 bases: TGTGCCAGCCCCAATCCTGGGGCCAACGTCCTGACTTTC. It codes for CASPNPGANVLTF.

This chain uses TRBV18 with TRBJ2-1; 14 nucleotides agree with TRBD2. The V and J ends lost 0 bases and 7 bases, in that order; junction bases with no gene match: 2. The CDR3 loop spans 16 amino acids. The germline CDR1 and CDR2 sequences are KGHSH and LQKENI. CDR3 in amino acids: CASSPPGLAGENEQFF. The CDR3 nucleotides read TGTGCCAGCTCACCACCGGGACTAGCGGGAGAAAATGAGCAGTTCTTC.

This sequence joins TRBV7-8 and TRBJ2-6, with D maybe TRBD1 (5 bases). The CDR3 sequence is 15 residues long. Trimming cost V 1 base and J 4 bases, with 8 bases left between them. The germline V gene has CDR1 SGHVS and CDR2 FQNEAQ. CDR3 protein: CASSLDGAGANVLTF. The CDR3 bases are TGTGCCAGCAGCTTAGATGGGGCCGGGGCCAACGTCCTGACTTTC.

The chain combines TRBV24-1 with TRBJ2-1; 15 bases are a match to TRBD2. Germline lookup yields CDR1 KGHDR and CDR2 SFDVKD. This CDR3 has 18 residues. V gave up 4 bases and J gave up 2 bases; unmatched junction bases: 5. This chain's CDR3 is CATSDTGTSGGTYNEQFF. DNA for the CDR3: TGTGCCACCAGTGACACCGGGACTAGCGGGGGGACCTACAATGAGCAGTTCTTC.

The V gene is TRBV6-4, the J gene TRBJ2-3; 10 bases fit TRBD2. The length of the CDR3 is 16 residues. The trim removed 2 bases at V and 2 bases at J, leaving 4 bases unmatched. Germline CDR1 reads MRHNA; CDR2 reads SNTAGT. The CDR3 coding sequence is TGTGCCAGCAGTGACGTGAGCGGGGGGGCCACAGATACGCAGTATTTT. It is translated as CASSDVSGGATDTQYF.

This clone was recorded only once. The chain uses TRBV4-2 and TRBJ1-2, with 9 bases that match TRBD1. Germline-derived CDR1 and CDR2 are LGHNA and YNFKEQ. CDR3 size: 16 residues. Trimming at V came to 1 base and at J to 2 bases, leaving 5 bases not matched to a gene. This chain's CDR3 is CASSQVRQGVNYGYTF. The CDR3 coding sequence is TGTGCCAGCAGCCAAGTCAGACAGGGGGTCAACTATGGCTACACCTTC.

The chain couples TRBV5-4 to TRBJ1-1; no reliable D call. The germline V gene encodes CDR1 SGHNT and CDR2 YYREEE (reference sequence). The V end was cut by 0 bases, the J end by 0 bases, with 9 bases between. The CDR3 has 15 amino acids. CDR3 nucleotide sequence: TGTGCCAGCAGCTTGGACGGTTCCCTGAACACTGAAGCTTTCTTT. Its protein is CASSLDGSLNTEAFF.

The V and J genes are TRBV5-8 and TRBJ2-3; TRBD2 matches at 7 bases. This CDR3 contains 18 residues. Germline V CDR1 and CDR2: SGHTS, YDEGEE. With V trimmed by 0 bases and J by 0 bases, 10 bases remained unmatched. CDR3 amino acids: CASSLGSGRRTSTDTQYF. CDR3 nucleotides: TGTGCCAGCAGCTTGGGTAGCGGGCGGAGAACTAGCACAGATACGCAGTATTTT.

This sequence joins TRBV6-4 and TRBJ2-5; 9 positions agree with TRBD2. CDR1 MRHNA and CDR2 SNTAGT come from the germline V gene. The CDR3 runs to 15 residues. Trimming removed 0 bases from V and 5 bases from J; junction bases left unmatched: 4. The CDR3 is CASSDSESGGETQYF. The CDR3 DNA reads TGTGCCAGCAGTGACTCAGAGAGCGGGGGGGAGACCCAGTACTTC.

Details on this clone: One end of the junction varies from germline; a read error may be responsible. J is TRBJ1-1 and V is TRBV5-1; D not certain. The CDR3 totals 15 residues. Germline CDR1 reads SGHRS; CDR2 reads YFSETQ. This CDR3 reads CASSPRSSGETEAFF. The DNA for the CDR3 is TGTGCCAGCAGCCCCCGATCCTCGGGAGAAACTGAAGCTTTCTTT.

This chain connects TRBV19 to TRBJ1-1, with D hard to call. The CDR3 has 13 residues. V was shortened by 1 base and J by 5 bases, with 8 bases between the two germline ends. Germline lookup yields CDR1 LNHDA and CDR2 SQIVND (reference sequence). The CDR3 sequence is CASSIAIGTEAFF. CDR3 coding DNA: TGTGCCAGTAGTATAGCAATCGGGACTGAAGCTTTCTTT.

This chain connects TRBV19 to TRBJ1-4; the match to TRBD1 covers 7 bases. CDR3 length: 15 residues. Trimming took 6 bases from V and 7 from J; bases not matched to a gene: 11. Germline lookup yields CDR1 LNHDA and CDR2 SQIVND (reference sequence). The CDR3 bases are TGTGCCAGTAGCACCGCGACAGGGTGGAGTGAAAAACTGTTTTTT. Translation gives CASSTATGWSEKLFF. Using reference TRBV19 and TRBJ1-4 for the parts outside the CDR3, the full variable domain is DGGITQSPKYLFRKEGQNVTLSCEQNLNHDAMYWYRQDPGQGLRLIYYSQIVNDFQKGDIAEGYSVSREKKESFPLTVTSAQKNPTAFYLCASSTATGWSEKLFFGSGTQLSVL.

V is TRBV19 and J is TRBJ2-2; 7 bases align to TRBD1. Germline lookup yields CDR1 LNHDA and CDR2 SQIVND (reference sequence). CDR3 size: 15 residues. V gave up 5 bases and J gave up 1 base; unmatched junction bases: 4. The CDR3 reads CASSERQGNTGELFF. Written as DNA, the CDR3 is TGTGCCAGTAGTGAGCGACAGGGGAACACCGGGGAGCTGTTTTTT.

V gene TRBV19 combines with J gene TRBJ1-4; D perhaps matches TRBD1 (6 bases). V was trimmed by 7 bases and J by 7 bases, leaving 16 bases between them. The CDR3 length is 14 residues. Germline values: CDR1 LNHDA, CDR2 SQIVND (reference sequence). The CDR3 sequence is CASTNRARAEKLFF. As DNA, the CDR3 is TGTGCCAGTACCAACAGGGCACGGGCTGAAAAACTGTTTTTT.

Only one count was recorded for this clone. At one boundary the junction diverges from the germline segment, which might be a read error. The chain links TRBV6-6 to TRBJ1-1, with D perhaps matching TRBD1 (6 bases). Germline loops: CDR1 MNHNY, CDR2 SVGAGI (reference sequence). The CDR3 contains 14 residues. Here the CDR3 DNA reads TGTGCCAGCAGTAAACCCCCGACAGGCCCCACGGCAGCCTTT. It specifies CASSKPPTGPTAAF.

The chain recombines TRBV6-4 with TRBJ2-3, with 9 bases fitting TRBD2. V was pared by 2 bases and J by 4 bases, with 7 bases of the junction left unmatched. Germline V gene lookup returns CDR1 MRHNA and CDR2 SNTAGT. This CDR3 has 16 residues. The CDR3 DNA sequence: TGTGCCAGCAGTGACAGTGCGGGAGGGCCCTCAGATACGCAGTATTTT. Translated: CASSDSAGGPSDTQYF.

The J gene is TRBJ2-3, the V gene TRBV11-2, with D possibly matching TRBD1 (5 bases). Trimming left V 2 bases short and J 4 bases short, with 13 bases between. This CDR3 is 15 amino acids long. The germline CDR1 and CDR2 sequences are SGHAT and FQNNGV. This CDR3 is CASSLYPQGPDTQYF. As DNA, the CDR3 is TGTGCCAGCAGCTTATATCCTCAGGGCCCAGATACGCAGTATTTT.

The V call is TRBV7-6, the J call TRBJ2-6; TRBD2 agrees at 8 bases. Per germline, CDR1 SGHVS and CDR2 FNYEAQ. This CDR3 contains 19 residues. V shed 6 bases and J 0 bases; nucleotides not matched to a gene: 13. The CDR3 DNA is TGTGCCAGCAGGGAGGGACGACTAGCGCCATTCTCTGGGGCCAACGTCCTGACTTTC. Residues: CASREGRLAPFSGANVLTF.

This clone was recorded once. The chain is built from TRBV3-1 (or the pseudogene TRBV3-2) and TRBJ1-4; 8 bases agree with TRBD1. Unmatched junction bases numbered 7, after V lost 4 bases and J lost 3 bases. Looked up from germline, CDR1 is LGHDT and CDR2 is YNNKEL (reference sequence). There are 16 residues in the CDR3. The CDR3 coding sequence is TGTGCCAGCAGCCCACGACAGGGGAGGCCTAATGAAAAACTGTTTTTT. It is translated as CASSPRQGRPNEKLFF.

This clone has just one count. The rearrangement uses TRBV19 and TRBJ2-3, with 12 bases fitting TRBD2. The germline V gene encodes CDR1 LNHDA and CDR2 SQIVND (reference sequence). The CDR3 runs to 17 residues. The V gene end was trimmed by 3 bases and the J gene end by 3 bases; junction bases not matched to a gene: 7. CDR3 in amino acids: CASSILTSGGTTDTQYF. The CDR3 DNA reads TGTGCCAGTAGTATCTTAACTAGCGGGGGGACGACAGATACGCAGTATTTT.

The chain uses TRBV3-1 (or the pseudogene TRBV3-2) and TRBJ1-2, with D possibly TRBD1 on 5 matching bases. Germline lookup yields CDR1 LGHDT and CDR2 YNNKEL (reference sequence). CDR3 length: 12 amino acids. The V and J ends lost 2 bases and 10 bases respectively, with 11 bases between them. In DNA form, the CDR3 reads TGTGCCAGCAGCCAAAAGGGGCTTGTCTACACCTTC. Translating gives CASSQKGLVYTF.

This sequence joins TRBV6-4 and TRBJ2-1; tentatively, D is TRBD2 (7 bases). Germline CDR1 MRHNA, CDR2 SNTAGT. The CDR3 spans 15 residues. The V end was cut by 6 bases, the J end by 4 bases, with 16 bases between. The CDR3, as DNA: TGTGCCAGCAGCCCCGAGGGGGGGTGGTACAATGAGCAGTTCTTC. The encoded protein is CASSPEGGWYNEQFF.

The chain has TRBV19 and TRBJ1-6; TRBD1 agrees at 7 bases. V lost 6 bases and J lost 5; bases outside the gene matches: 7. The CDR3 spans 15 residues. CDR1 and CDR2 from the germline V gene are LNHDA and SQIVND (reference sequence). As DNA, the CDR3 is TGTGCCAGTAGAAGGAGTGGGACAGATAATTCACCCCTCCACTTT. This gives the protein CASRRSGTDNSPLHF.

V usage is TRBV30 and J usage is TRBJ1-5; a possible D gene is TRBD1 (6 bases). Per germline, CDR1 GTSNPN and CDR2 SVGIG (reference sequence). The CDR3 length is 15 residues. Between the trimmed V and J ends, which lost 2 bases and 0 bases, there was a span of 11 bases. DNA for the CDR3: TGTGCCTGGAGTAAACAGGGCTATAGCAATCAGCCCCAGCATTTT. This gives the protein CAWSKQGYSNQPQHF.